This TCR beta chain was identified in a study of fetal regulatory T cell absence and autoimmunity. This clone was recorded once. Its antigen is undetermined. Clones were sequenced by immunoSEQ multiplex PCR, and TCRdb holds only the in-frame ones, with some missing. This sample has around 45,000 clones; roughly 83% occur once, and the top ten carry less than 0.5%. Study results and caveats: Pancreas TCRs were oligoclonally enriched versus cord blood, some clones over 85-fold. In IPEX, the enrichment was taken to support antigen-driven autoimmunity before birth. TRB gene family usage was broadly similar in cord blood and pancreas.

This CDR3 is 13 amino acids long. With 5 bases clipped from V and 5 bases from J, the junction kept 4 bases outside the gene matches. Germline CDR1 is LNHDA and CDR2 is SQIVND (reference sequence). The sequenced material came from cord blood. The rearrangement links TRBV19 to TRBJ2-5; 8 bases match TRBD2. This receptor was obtained from a newborn boy with IPEX syndrome. The CDR3 DNA sequence: TGTGCCAGTAGTGCATTAGCGGGGGAGACCCAGTACTTC. This gives the protein CASSALAGETQYF.